The 23 T cell receptor beta chains presented below share a single source sample, sequenced in a study of shared clonotypes between healthy human individuals. Positive CCR7 selection of CD45RO-negative cells yielded the naive CD8 cells, and terminally differentiated effector memory CD45RA+ cells were excluded. Sequencing used immunoSEQ multiplex PCR; TCRdb keeps in-frame clones, though not all of them. The table includes about 2.1 million clones, just over 90% detected once. Sample: naive CD8+ T cells from PBMCs. The receptor set was obtained from a man aged 18 to 30 in good health. Some clones in this sample may be carry-over from other donors' samples.

The chain joins TRBV11-2 to TRBJ2-7; 7 positions match TRBD2. The CDR3 spans 15 residues. The ends lost 0 bases at V and 6 bases at J; junction bases unmatched: 8. The germline V gene has CDR1 SGHAT and CDR2 FQNNGV. This chain's CDR3 is CASSLDRSSGFEQYF. In nucleotides, the CDR3 is TGTGCCAGCAGCTTAGATCGGAGTAGCGGGTTCGAGCAGTACTTC.

About this clone: The same CDR3 can be traced to other DNA sequences in this sample. The rearrangement links TRBV28 to TRBJ2-6; a weak D match, TRBD2 (5 bases). Looked up from germline, CDR1 is MDHEN and CDR2 is SYDVKM. Trimming took 2 bases from V and 0 from J, leaving 5 bases between them. This CDR3 contains 15 residues. CDR3 in DNA: TGTGCCAGCAGTTTAGGGAGCTCTGGGGCCAACGTCCTGACTTTC. This gives the protein CASSLGSSGANVLTF.

The rearrangement joins TRBV28 to TRBJ2-3; D is unresolved. CDR1 is MDHEN and CDR2 is SYDVKM in the germline V gene. The CDR3 totals 15 residues. Trimming left V 4 bases short and J 2 bases short, with 13 bases between. The DNA of the CDR3 is TGTGCCAGCAGTTCACCCTCGAAGTACACAGATACGCAGTATTTT. Translating gives CASSSPSKYTDTQYF.

The V gene is TRBV19, the J gene TRBJ1-1; D remains ambiguous. The CDR3 is 14 amino acids. Trimming pared 3 bases from V and 2 bases from J, leaving 10 bases between. In germline, CDR1 is LNHDA, CDR2 SQIVND (reference sequence). CDR3 bases: TGTGCCAGTAGTATGATCGGTTTAAACACTGAAGCTTTCTTT. This sequence encodes CASSMIGLNTEAFF.

The sample holds one count of this clone. V and J are TRBV29-1 and TRBJ2-7, with D unclear. The V gene's germline CDR1 is SQVTM and CDR2 ANQGSEA. V lost 5 bases, J lost 5 bases, and 10 bases lay in between. This CDR3 region has 11 residues. The chain's CDR3 is CSVFLVDEQYF. The CDR3 region has the DNA TGCAGCGTTTTTCTAGTGGACGAGCAGTACTTC.

This chain connects TRBV14 to TRBJ2-7, with D possibly matching TRBD1 (6 bases). Germline CDR1 and CDR2: SGHDN and FVKESK. V was cut by 1 base and J by 4 bases, with 14 bases left in between. CDR3 length: 15 residues. The CDR3 nucleotides read TGTGCCAGCAGCCAAGCATCAGGGGTACTTTACGAGCAGTACTTC. Its protein product is CASSQASGVLYEQYF.

This rearrangement joins TRBV6-5 to TRBJ1-1; 8 bases map to TRBD1. V lost 5 bases and J lost 5; bases outside the gene matches: 4. The length of the CDR3 is 13 residues. The germline V gene has CDR1 MNHEY and CDR2 SVGAGI. CDR3 residues: CASSRTGLTEAFF. CDR3 DNA sequence: TGTGCCAGCAGTCGGACAGGGCTAACTGAAGCTTTCTTT.

The chain links TRBV5-6 to TRBJ2-1; 13 bases align to TRBD2. Trimming cost V 5 bases and J 9 bases; bases outside gene matches: 8. Germline CDR1 and CDR2: SGHDT and YYEEEE. The CDR3 is 15 amino acids. In nucleotides, the CDR3 is TGTGCCAGCAGTCGGACTAGCGGGAGTTTGGGTGAGCAGTTCTTC. It specifies CASSRTSGSLGEQFF.

The chain has TRBV5-6 and TRBJ2-7; D may be TRBD1 or TRBD2 (5 bases each). Germline V gives CDR1 SGHDT, CDR2 YYEEEE. Trimming removed 3 bases from V and 4 bases from J, with 17 bases in between. The CDR3 runs to 15 residues. The CDR3 nucleotides read TGTGCCAGCAGCTACCGGGGCAGGGCCTTTTACGAGCAGTACTTC. This sequence encodes CASSYRGRAFYEQYF.

V is TRBV29-1 and J is TRBJ1-2; TRBD1 matches 7 bases. The CDR3 consists of 12 residues. Trimming cost V 6 bases and J 4 bases; bases outside gene matches: 5. Germline-derived CDR1 and CDR2 are SQVTM and ANQGSEA. The chain's CDR3 is CSVIQGTYGYTF. The CDR3 nucleotides are TGCAGCGTAATACAGGGGACCTATGGCTACACCTTC.

The J gene is TRBJ1-2, the V gene TRBV29-1, with D hard to call. With 4 bases removed from V and 5 bases from J, the gap between germline ends came to 14 bases. This CDR3 contains 13 residues. Per the germline V gene, CDR1 is SQVTM and CDR2 is ANQGSEA. CDR3 bases: TGCAGCGTTGCCGGGGTAGGCGGTTATGGCTACACCTTC. Translation: CSVAGVGGYGYTF.

This clone has a single count. In the same sample, other DNA sequences code for this CDR3. The rearrangement uses TRBV2 and TRBJ1-5; TRBD1 is a possible D gene (5 bases). Germline-derived CDR1 and CDR2 are SNHLY and FYNNEI. CDR3 length: 13 residues. Trimming cost V 6 bases and J 4 bases, with 10 bases left between them. The CDR3 region has the DNA TGTGCCAGCAGGCCGAGGGGAAATCAGCCCCAGCATTTT. It yields the protein CASRPRGNQPQHF.

The chain combines TRBV5-8 with TRBJ1-2, with D hard to call. Trimming pared 4 bases from V and 7 bases from J, leaving 8 bases between. CDR1 and CDR2 from the germline V gene are SGHTS and YDEGEE. CDR3 length: 11 residues. CDR3 in amino acids: CASSQGSGYTF. CDR3 nucleotide sequence: TGTGCCAGCAGCCAAGGTTCTGGCTACACCTTC.

This sequence joins TRBV5-1 and TRBJ2-7; the D gene could be TRBD1 or TRBD2 (5 bases each). CDR3 size: 14 residues. The germline V gene has CDR1 SGHRS and CDR2 YFSETQ. The V end lost 4 bases, the J end lost 1 base, and 12 bases lay between the germline ends. DNA for the CDR3: TGCGCCAGCAGCCCAGGGACGGCATCCTACGAGCAGTACTTC. Translation gives CASSPGTASYEQYF.

This sequence joins TRBV9 and TRBJ2-5; tentative D call: TRBD2 (6 bases). V was clipped by 3 bases and J by 5 bases, with 20 bases between them. The CDR3 covers 16 residues. CDR1 and CDR2 (germline): SGDLS, YYNGEE. The CDR3 nucleotides are TGTGCCAGCAGCGAGGCAGGCGGGACCTGGAGGGAGACCCAGTACTTC. Its translation: CASSEAGGTWRETQYF.

The chain carries TRBV4-1 and TRBJ2-7, with 10 bases aligning to TRBD1. Germline V gives CDR1 MGHRA, CDR2 YSYEKL. This CDR3 has 16 amino acids. V shed 1 base and J 5 bases; nucleotides not matched to a gene: 8. CDR3 sequence (DNA): TGCGCCAGCAGCCAAGGACAGGGGGCGCAGATTCACGAGCAGTACTTC. This codes for CASSQGQGAQIHEQYF.

This chain uses TRBV4-2 with TRBJ2-7; possible D gene TRBD2, 5 bases. Looked up from germline, CDR1 is LGHNA and CDR2 is YNFKEQ. The ends were cut back, 1 base at V and 0 bases at J, with 10 bases in the middle. This CDR3 has 15 residues. CDR3 nucleotide sequence: TGTGCCAGCAGCCAAGGGGGAGAACCCTCCTACGAGCAGTACTTC. Its protein product is CASSQGGEPSYEQYF.

The chain recombines TRBV5-6 with TRBJ2-3; TRBD1 is a possible D gene (6 bases). V shed 5 bases and J shed 2 bases, with 12 bases lying between them. The CDR3 loop spans 14 amino acids. Germline V gives CDR1 SGHDT, CDR2 YYEEEE. The CDR3 loop is CASSTRDNTDTQYF. DNA for the CDR3: TGTGCCAGCAGTACCCGGGACAACACAGATACGCAGTATTTT.

This clone was observed once. The gene calls are TRBV11-3 and TRBJ2-1; D ambiguous. This CDR3 is 14 amino acids long. Germline loops: CDR1 SGHNT, CDR2 YENEEA. Trimming left V 5 bases short and J 6 bases short, with 14 bases between. CDR3 nucleotides: TGTGCCAGCAGCCCCCCCGGCGAAGGCAATGAGCAGTTCTTC. Translation: CASSPPGEGNEQFF.

This clone has a handful of counts. The J gene is TRBJ1-1, the V gene TRBV7-2; TRBD1 agrees at 9 bases. The germline gives CDR1 SGHTA, CDR2 FQGNSA. The CDR3 totals 15 residues. V lost 2 bases and J lost 3; bases outside the gene matches: 4. The CDR3 sequence is CASSLPTGGYTEAFF. CDR3 nucleotide sequence: TGTGCCAGCAGCTTACCCACAGGGGGCTACACTGAAGCTTTCTTT.

The chain has TRBV6-1 and TRBJ2-7; either TRBD1 or TRBD2 may fit D (5 bases each). The length of the CDR3 is 15 residues. Germline V gene sequence: CDR1 MNHNS, CDR2 SASEGT. Trimming stripped 2 bases from V and 2 bases from J, with 13 bases between. Written as DNA, the CDR3 is TGTGCCAGCAGTGAACTGGGACGGCGGGCCTACGAGCAGTACTTC. Translated: CASSELGRRAYEQYF.

The V and J genes are TRBV13 and TRBJ2-3; TRBD2 is a possible D gene (5 bases). The CDR3 sequence is 16 residues long. Trimming removed 2 bases from V and 6 bases from J, with 18 bases in between. Looked up from germline, CDR1 is PRHDT and CDR2 is FYEKMQ (reference sequence). This CDR3 reads CASSLRSGLERDTQYF. DNA for the CDR3: TGTGCCAGCAGCTTAAGGAGCGGCCTGGAGAGGGATACGCAGTATTTT.

This sequence joins TRBV9 and TRBJ2-7; the D gene is possibly TRBD2 (6 bases). Germline-derived CDR1 and CDR2 are SGDLS and YYNGEE. The CDR3 length is 15 residues. The ends were cut back, 0 bases at V and 2 bases at J, with 12 bases in the middle. The chain's CDR3 is CASSVGGTYTYEQYF. In nucleotides, the CDR3 is TGTGCCAGCAGCGTAGGCGGGACGTACACCTACGAGCAGTACTTC.